The 16 T cell receptor beta chains listed next were all sequenced from one sample in a study of CXCR3-negative and CXCR3-positive naive CD8 T cells. The antigens these receptors bind are not known. Preparation of TRB cDNA libraries relied on 5' RACE carrying UMI labels. From its re-call of the 5' RACE reads, TCRdb lists each CDR3 protein once, without DNA. The ten most abundant clones cover around 0.5% of a sample with about 50,000 distinct CDR3 sequences. Study results and limitations: The TRB CDR3s that CXCR3-positive naive cells carried were more hydrophobic than those of CXCR3-negative naive cells.

Sequenced material: naive CXCR3+ CD8+ T cells from blood. Regarding subset: CD45RO-CCR7+CD27+CD95- naive CD8+ T cells expressing CXCR3 (TNR3+). The receptors derive from a human donor in good health. Some clones in this sample may be carry-over from other donors' samples.

V usage is TRBV7-3 and J usage is TRBJ1-1; TCRdb's D call, TRBD1, is unchecked because there is no DNA. This CDR3 contains 14 residues. From germline, CDR1 is SGHTA and CDR2 FQGTGA. CDR3 in amino acids: CASSFTGGGSEAFF.

This chain connects TRBV29-1 to TRBJ1-2; without DNA, the TCRdb call of TRBD1 cannot be checked. Germline CDR1 is SQVTM and CDR2 is ANQGSEA. The CDR3 is 14 amino acids. The CDR3 reads CSVEPGQGGYGYTF.

V gene TRBV30 combines with J gene TRBJ2-7; absent DNA, TCRdb's TRBD2 call cannot be checked. CDR3 length: 13 amino acids. CDR1 is GTSNPN and CDR2 is SVGIG in the germline V gene (reference sequence). The CDR3 region is CAWSVASSGEQYF.

The chain links TRBV29-1 to TRBJ1-3; TCRdb indicates TRBD1, and absent DNA this call remains unverified. The CDR3 covers 14 residues. Germline CDR1 and CDR2: SQVTM and ANQGSEA. The CDR3: CSVEGTGVGNTIYF.

The chain joins TRBV12-3 or TRBV12-4 to TRBJ2-7. This CDR3 contains 13 residues. CDR3 residues: CASSTIQAIEQYF.

The CDR3: CSARDGGVEVNEQFF. The gene calls are TRBV20-1 and TRBJ2-1; TCRdb's D call of TRBD2 is untestable without DNA. The germline V gene has CDR1 DFQATT and CDR2 SNEGSKA (reference sequence). This CDR3 is 15 amino acids long.

The genes are TRBV25-1 and TRBJ1-2; the TCRdb call, TRBD1, lacks DNA for checking. In germline, CDR1 is MGHDK, CDR2 SYGVNS. This CDR3 has 12 residues. CDR3: CASKGGHNGYTF.

The rearrangement uses TRBV7-2 and TRBJ1-2; TCRdb names TRBD1, which stays unverified in the absence of DNA. CDR3 length equals 15 residues. From germline, CDR1 is SGHTA and CDR2 FQGNSA. CDR3 sequence: CASSPGQWGLLGYTF. Based on the CDR3 plus reference TRBV7-2 and TRBJ1-2, the full variable domain is GAGVSQSPSNKVTEKGKDVELRCDPISGHTALYWYRQSLGQGLEFLIYFQGNSAPDKSGLPSDRFSAERTGGSVSTLTIQRTQQEDSAVYLCASSPGQWGLLGYTFGSGTRLTVV.

V gene TRBV28 combines with J gene TRBJ2-1; TCRdb designates TRBD1, a call that cannot be tested without DNA. CDR1 and CDR2 from the germline V gene are MDHEN and SYDVKM. The length of the CDR3 is 15 residues. The CDR3 protein is CASSYRGRRSDEQFF.

The V and J genes are TRBV7-9 and TRBJ2-2. Germline values: CDR1 SEHNR, CDR2 FQNEAQ (reference sequence). This CDR3 has 11 amino acids. The CDR3 sequence: CASSPSGELFF.

V and J are TRBV15 and TRBJ2-1. This CDR3 spans 13 amino acids. From germline, CDR1 is LNHNV and CDR2 YYDKDF (reference sequence). The CDR3 sequence: CATSRDGYNEQFF.

The CDR3 sequence: CASSPYGGSNTEETQYF. The chain employs TRBV18 and TRBJ2-5; TCRdb indicates TRBD1, and absent DNA this call remains unverified. Germline loops: CDR1 KGHSH, CDR2 LQKENI. This CDR3 spans 17 amino acids.

This rearrangement joins TRBV14 to TRBJ2-1; TCRdb's D call of TRBD2 is untestable without DNA. In germline, CDR1 is SGHDN, CDR2 FVKESK. This CDR3 contains 14 residues. The CDR3 sequence is CASSLTSFYNEQFF.

The chain couples TRBV6-5 to TRBJ2-7. Germline V gene data show CDR1 as MNHEY and CDR2 as SVGAGI. The CDR3 spans 13 residues. The CDR3 spells CASIQTVGYEQYF.

This rearrangement joins TRBV7-3 to TRBJ1-2. The CDR3 runs to 13 residues. Per the germline V gene, CDR1 is SGHTA and CDR2 is FQGTGA. This chain's CDR3 is CASSPSLSGGYTF. Full variable domain (remainder filled in from reference TRBV7-3 and TRBJ1-2): GAGVSQTPSNKVTEKGKYVELRCDPISGHTALYWYRQSLGQGPEFLIYFQGTGAADDSGLPNDRFFAVRPEGSVSTLKIQRTERGDSAVYLCASSPSLSGGYTFGSGTRLTVV.

V usage is TRBV5-1 and J usage is TRBJ2-2. There are 14 residues in the CDR3. Germline V CDR1 and CDR2: SGHRS, YFSETQ. The chain's CDR3 is CASSLDRGTGELFF.